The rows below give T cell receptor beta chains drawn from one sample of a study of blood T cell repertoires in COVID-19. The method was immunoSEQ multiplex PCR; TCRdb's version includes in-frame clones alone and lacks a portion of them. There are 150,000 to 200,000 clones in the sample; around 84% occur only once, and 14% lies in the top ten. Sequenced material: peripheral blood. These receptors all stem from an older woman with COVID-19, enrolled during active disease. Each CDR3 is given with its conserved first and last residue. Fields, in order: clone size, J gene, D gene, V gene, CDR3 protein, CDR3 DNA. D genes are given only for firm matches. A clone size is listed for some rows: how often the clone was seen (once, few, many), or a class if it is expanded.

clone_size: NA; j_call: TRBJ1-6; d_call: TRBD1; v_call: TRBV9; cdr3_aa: CASSSRDRVVYSPLHF; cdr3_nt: TGTGCCAGCAGCTCAAGGGACAGGGTAGTGTATTCACCCCTCCACTTT
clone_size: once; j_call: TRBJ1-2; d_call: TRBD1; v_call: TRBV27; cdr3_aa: CASSSSDRTYGYTF; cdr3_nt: TGTGCCAGCAGTTCGTCGGACAGGACCTATGGCTACACCTTC
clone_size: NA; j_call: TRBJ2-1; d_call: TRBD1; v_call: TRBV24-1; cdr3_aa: CATSGTGGPDEQFF; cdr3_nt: TGTGCCACCAGTGGTACAGGGGGCCCGGATGAGCAGTTCTTC
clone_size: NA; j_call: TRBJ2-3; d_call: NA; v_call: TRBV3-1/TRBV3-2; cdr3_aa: CASSQRGTDTQYF; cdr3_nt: TGTGCCAGCAGCCAACGAGGTACAGATACGCAGTATTTT
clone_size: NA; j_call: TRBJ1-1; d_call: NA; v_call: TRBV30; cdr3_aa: CAWRTAPSTEAFF; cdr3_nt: TGTGCCTGGAGGACAGCTCCAAGCACTGAAGCTTTCTTT
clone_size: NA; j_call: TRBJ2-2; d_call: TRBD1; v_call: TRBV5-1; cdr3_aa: CASSPRTGNTGELFF; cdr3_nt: TGCGCCAGCAGCCCCCGGACAGGGAACACCGGGGAGCTGTTTTTT
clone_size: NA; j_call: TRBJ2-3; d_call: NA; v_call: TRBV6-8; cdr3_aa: CASSYSFRGEGDTQYF; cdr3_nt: TGTGCCAGCAGTTACTCGTTTCGCGGGGAAGGAGATACGCAGTATTTT
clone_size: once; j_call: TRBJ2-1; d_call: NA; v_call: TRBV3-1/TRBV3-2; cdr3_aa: CASSHQPSGLNEQFF; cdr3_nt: TGTGCCAGCAGCCACCAGCCCAGCGGTCTTAATGAGCAGTTCTTC
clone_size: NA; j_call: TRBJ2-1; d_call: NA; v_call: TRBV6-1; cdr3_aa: CASSEALRQDYNEQFF; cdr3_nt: TGTGCCAGCAGTGAAGCGCTTCGACAGGATTACAATGAGCAGTTCTTC
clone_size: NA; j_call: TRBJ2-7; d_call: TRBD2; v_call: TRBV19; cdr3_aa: CASNRAAGEYEQYF; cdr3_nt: TGTGCCAGTAACCGAGCGGCGGGAGAGTACGAGCAGTACTTC
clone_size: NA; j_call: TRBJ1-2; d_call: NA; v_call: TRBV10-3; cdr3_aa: CAIRRGRLGYTF; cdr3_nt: TGTGCCATCAGGCGGGGGCGACTCGGCTACACCTTC
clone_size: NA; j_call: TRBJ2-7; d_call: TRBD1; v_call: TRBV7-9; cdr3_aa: CASSPRDRAYEQYF; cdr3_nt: TGTGCCAGCAGCCCCCGGGACAGGGCCTACGAGCAGTACTTC
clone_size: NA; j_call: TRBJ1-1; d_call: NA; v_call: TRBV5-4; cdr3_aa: CASSPPGDLNTEAFF; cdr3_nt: TGTGCCAGCAGCCCCCCAGGGGACCTGAACACTGAAGCTTTCTTT
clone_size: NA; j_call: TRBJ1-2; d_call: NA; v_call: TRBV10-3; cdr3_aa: CAISEWEKGYTF; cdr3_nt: TGTGCCATCAGTGAGTGGGAGAAGGGCTACACCTTC
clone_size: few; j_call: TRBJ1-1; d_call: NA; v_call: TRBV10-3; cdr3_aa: CAISSYRENTEAFF; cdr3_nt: TGTGCCATCAGCTCCTACAGGGAGAACACTGAAGCTTTCTTT
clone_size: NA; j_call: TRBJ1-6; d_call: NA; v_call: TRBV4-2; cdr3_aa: CASSQGTSTNSPLHF; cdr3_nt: TGTGCCAGCAGCCAAGGGACATCTACTAATTCACCCCTCCACTTT
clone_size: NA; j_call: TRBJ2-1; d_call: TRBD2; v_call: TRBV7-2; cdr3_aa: CASSLSTSGFLGSYNEQFF; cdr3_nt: TGTGCCAGCAGCTTAAGCACTAGCGGTTTTCTAGGCTCCTACAATGAGCAGTTCTTC
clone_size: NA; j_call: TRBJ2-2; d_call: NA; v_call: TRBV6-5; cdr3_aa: CATFRDTGPGELFF; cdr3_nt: TGTGCCACCTTCCGGGACACCGGCCCCGGGGAGCTGTTTTTT
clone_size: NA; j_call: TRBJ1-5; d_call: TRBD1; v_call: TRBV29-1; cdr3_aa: CSVKTGGGQPQHF; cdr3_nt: TGCAGCGTTAAGACAGGGGGAGGCCAGCCCCAGCATTTT
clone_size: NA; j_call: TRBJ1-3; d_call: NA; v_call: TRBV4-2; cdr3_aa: CASSQDLAGGSSGNTIYF; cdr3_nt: TGTGCCAGCAGCCAAGATCTGGCAGGAGGGTCCTCTGGAAACACCATATATTTT
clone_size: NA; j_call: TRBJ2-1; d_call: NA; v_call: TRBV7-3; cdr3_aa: CASSGYSNNEQFF; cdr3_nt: TGTGCCAGCAGCGGATACAGTAACAATGAGCAGTTCTTC
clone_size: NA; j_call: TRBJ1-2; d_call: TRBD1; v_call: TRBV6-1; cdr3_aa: CASSEVEGADGYTF; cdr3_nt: TGTGCCAGCAGTGAAGTGGAGGGGGCGGATGGCTACACCTTC
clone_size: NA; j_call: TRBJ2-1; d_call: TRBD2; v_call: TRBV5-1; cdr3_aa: CASSPSGGGLNEQFF; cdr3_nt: TGCGCCAGCAGCCCTAGCGGGGGCGGATTAAATGAGCAGTTCTTC
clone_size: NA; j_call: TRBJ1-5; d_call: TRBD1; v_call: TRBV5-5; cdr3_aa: CASSATGTGYSNQSQHF; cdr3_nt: TGTGCCAGCAGCGCCACTGGGACAGGGTATAGCAATCAGTCCCAGCATTTT